The 8 T cell receptor beta chains below were found in one sample sequenced in a study of regulatory T cells in long-lasting Graves disease. With iRepertoire HTBI primers and Arm-PCR of CDR3 regions, TCR beta libraries were built. In TCRdb, the multiplex PCR reads were re-called with MiXCR into one record per CDR3 protein. The sample carries about 560,000 distinct CDR3 sequences, 15% to 20% recorded once. This sample's time point: newly diagnosed GD, antithyroid drugs for less than 3 months. With RNA extracted from PBMCs as input, the TCR library was made. The same specimen was also included in a second study, on T cells in Graves' hyperthyroidism and ophthalmopathy.

This material consisted of peripheral blood mononuclear cells (PBMCs), taken at new diagnosis, from a patient treated with antithyroid drugs. The receptors stem from a man in his late teens or twenties with Graves disease.

This clonotype was seen a handful of times. The chain employs TRBV30 and TRBJ1-6, with TRBD1 matching 9 bases. Germline CDR1 GTSNPN, CDR2 SVGIG (reference sequence). CDR3 length equals 15 residues. After removal of 2 bases from V and 8 bases from J, the junction contained 7 bases not matched to a gene. CDR3 DNA sequence: TGTGCCTGGAGTACAGGGGGCAGTTACGATTCACCCCTCCACTTT. Protein product: CAWSTGGSYDSPLHF.

As to this clonotype: Just one base apart from a much larger clone, this may be a read error. The conserved phenylalanine or tryptophan normally closing the CDR3 is absent here, so this likely arose from a read error. The rearrangement joins TRBV20-1 to TRBJ1-2; maybe TRBD1 (6 bases). There are 11 residues in the CDR3. Germline lookup yields CDR1 DFQATT and CDR2 SNEGSKA (reference sequence). V was pared by 4 bases and J by 7 bases, with 10 bases between. CDR3 nucleotide sequence: TGCAGTGCTACAGGGGTCCTTGGCTACACCCTC. Translation: CSATGVLGYTL.

This clonotype was recorded at least ten times. The chain joins TRBV11-2 to TRBJ2-7, with 8 bases aligning to TRBD2. The trim removed 0 bases at V and 4 bases at J, leaving 11 bases unmatched. Germline assignment: CDR1 SGHAT and CDR2 FQNNGV. The CDR3 is 17 amino acids. This chain's CDR3 is CASSLEAGEGLGYEQYF. The DNA of the CDR3 is TGTGCCAGCAGCTTAGAAGCGGGAGAAGGTCTGGGGTACGAGCAGTACTTC. Supplemented by reference TRBV11-2 and TRBJ2-7, the full variable domain reads EAGVAQSPRYKIIEKRQSVAFWCNPISGHATLYWYQQILGQGPKLLIQFQNNGVVDDSQLPKDRFSAERLKGVDSTLKIQPAKLEDSAVYLCASSLEAGEGLGYEQYFGPGTRLTVT.

The table lists this clonotype with a few counts. This chain uses TRBV7-9 with TRBJ2-7; D possibly corresponds to TRBD1 (6 bases). The germline V and J ends were trimmed by 5 bases and 5 bases, with 16 bases remaining between them. The CDR3 has 14 residues. Germline CDR1 SEHNR, CDR2 FQNEAQ (reference sequence). The CDR3 bases are TGTGCCAGCAGCAATACAGGGACCCTAAACGAGCAGTACTTC. Its translation is CASSNTGTLNEQYF.

The gene calls are TRBV20-1 and TRBJ2-7; 10 nucleotides align to TRBD2. The CDR3 totals 14 residues. CDR1 DFQATT and CDR2 SNEGSKA come from the germline V gene (reference sequence). After removal of 4 bases from V and 1 base from J, the junction contained 4 bases not matched to a gene. The CDR3: CSAKTSGPSYEQYF. CDR3 coding DNA: TGCAGTGCTAAGACTAGCGGGCCTTCCTACGAGCAGTACTTC.

The gene calls are TRBV4-1 and TRBJ2-7; D unclear. CDR1 is MGHRA and CDR2 is YSYEKL in the germline V gene. V lost 1 base, J lost 2 bases, and 9 bases lay in between. The CDR3 totals 14 residues. CDR3 in amino acids: CASSQGNSPYEQYF. In nucleotides, the CDR3 is TGCGCCAGCAGCCAAGGCAACAGCCCCTACGAGCAGTACTTC.

This clonotype was detected only a few times. The chain joins TRBV5-4 to TRBJ2-7; no firm D call. Trimming left V 1 base short and J 0 bases short, with 11 bases between. Germline CDR1 SGHNT, CDR2 YYREEE (reference sequence). The length of the CDR3 is 15 residues. CDR3 in amino acids: CASSLYVRSSYEQYF. The CDR3 DNA is TGTGCCAGCAGCTTGTACGTCAGGAGCTCCTACGAGCAGTACTTC.

This clonotype occurred many times. The chain has TRBV12-3 or TRBV12-4 and TRBJ1-1, with TRBD1 matching 10 bases. The CDR3 runs 15 residues. V lost 3 bases and J lost 1; bases outside the gene matches: 2. Here the CDR3 DNA reads TGTGCCAGCAGTTTCGGGGACAGGGGGAACACTGAAGCTTTCTTT. This translates into CASSFGDRGNTEAFF.